This TCR beta chain was found in a study of CD8+ T cells in alopecia areata. cDNA prepared by RNA extraction and subsequent reverse transcription served as the template for sequencing. Assay: immunoSEQ multiplex PCR; the TCRdb copy retains only in-frame clones and omits some. The sample carries 110,000 or so clones, over 60% recorded once. General study points: Elevated clonality characterized lesional scalp relative to normal scalp, particularly in alopecia totalis/universalis.

This clone was observed once. Its target is not known. Trimming took 6 bases from V and 8 from J; bases not matched to a gene: 5. Germline V lookup: CDR1 MNHEY, CDR2 SMNVEV (reference sequence). The CDR3 is 14 residues long. The V call is TRBV27, the J call TRBJ1-6; TRBD1 matches 9 bases. What was sequenced was CD4+ T cells sorted from blood. This receptor was obtained from a human donor in good health. The CDR3 here is CASSSGTGYSPLHF. The DNA of the CDR3 is TGTGCCAGCAGCTCCGGGACAGGGTATTCACCCCTCCACTTT.